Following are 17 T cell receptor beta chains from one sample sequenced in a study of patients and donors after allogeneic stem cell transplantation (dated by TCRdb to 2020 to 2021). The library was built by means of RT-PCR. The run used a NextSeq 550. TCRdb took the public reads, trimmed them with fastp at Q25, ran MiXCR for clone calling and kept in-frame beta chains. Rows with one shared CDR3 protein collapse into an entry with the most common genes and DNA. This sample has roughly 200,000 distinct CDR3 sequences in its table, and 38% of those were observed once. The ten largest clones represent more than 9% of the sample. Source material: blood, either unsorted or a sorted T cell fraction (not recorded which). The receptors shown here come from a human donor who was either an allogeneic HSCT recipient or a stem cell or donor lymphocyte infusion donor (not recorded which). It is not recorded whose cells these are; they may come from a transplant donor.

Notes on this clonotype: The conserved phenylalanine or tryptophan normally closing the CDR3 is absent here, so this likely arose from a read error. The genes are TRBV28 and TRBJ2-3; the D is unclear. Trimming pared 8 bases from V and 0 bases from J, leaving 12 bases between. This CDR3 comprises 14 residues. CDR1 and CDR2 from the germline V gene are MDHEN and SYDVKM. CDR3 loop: CASRGGTSTDTQYS. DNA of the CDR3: TGTGCCAGCCGTGGCGGTACTAGCACAGATACGCAGTATTCT.

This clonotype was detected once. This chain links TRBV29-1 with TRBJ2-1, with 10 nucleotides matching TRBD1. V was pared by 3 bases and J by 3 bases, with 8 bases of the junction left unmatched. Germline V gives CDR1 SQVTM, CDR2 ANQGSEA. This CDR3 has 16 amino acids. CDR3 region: CSVDPGTGAFYNEQFF. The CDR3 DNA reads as TGCAGCGTTGACCCCGGGACAGGGGCTTTCTACAATGAGCAGTTCTTC.

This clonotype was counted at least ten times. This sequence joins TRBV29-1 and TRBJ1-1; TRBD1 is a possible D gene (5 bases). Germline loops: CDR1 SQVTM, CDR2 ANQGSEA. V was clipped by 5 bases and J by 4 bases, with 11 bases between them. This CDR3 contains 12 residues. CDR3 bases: TGCAGCGTTAGGCAGGGAGGCACTGAAGCTTTCTTT. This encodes CSVRQGGTEAFF. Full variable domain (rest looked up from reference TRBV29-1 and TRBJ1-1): SAVISQKPSRDICQRGTSLTIQCQVDSQVTMMFWYRQQPGQSLTLIATANQGSEATYESGFVIDKFPISRPNLTFSTLTVSNMSPEDSSIYLCSVRQGGTEAFFGQGTRLTVV.

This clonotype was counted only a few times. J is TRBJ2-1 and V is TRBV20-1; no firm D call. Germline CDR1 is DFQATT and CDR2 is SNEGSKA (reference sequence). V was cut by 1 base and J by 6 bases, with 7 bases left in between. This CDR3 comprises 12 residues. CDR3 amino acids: CSARGSINEQFF. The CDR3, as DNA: TGCAGTGCTAGAGGATCTATCAATGAGCAGTTCTTC.

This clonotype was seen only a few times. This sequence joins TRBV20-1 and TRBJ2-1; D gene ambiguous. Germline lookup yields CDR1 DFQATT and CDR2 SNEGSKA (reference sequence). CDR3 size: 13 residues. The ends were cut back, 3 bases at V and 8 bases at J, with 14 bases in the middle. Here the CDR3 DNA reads TGCAGTGCTAGGGTGCTAGTAACCGATGAGCAGTTCTTC. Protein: CSARVLVTDEQFF.

CDR3 bases: TGTGCCACCAGCAGAGCCGAGAAGAATGAAAAACTGTTTTTT. Residues: CATSRAEKNEKLFF. V gene TRBV15 combines with J gene TRBJ1-4; D ambiguous. Trimming removed 1 base from V and 5 bases from J, with 8 bases in between. There are 14 residues in the CDR3. The germline V gene encodes CDR1 LNHNV and CDR2 YYDKDF (reference sequence).

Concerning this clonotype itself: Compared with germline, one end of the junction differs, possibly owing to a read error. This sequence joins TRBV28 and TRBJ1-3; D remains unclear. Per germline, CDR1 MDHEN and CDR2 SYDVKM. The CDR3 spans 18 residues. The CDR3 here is CASSPLGRRSSSGSTIYF. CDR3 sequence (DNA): TGTGCCAGCAGTCCCCTGGGCAGGAGGAGCTCCTCTGGAAGCACCATATATTTT.

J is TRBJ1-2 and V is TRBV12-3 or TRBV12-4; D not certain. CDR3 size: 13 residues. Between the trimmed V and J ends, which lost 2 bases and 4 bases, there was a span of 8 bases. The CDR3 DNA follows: TGTGCCAGCAGTTTACGTGGGATCTATGGCTACACCTTC. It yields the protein CASSLRGIYGYTF.

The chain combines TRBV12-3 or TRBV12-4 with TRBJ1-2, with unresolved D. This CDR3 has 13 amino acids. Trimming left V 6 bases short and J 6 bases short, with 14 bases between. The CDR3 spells CASSPGGRNGYTF. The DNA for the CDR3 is TGTGCCAGCAGCCCTGGCGGCAGGAATGGCTACACCTTC.

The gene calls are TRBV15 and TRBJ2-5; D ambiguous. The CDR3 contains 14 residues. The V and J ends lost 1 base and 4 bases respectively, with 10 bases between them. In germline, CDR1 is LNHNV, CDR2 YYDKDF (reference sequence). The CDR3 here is CATSRGSYRETQYF. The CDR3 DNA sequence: TGTGCCACCAGCAGAGGAAGTTACCGAGAGACCCAGTACTTC.

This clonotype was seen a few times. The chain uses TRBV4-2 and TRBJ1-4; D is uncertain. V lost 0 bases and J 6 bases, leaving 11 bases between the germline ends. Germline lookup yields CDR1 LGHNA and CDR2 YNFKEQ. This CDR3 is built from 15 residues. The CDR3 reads CASSQDVGQDEKLFF. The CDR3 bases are TGTGCCAGCAGCCAAGATGTGGGCCAGGATGAAAAACTGTTTTTT.

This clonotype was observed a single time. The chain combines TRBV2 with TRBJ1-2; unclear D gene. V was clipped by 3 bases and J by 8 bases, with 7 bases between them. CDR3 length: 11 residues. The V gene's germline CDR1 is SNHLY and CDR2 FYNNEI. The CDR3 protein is CASSDLAGYTF. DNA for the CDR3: TGTGCCAGCAGTGACCTCGCAGGCTACACCTTC. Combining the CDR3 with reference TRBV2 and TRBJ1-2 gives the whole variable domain EPEVTQTPSHQVTQMGQEVILRCVPISNHLYFYWYRQILGQKVEFLVSFYNNEISEKSEIFDDQFSVERPDGSNFTLKIRSTKLEDSAMYFCASSDLAGYTFGSGTRLTVV.

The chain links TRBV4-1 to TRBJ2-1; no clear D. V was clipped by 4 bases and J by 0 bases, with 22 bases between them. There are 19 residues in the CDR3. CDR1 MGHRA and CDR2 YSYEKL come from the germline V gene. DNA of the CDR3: TGCGCCAGCAGCCTACCAGAGGAAGGGCCAATAAGCTCCTACAATGAGCAGTTCTTC. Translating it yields CASSLPEEGPISSYNEQFF.

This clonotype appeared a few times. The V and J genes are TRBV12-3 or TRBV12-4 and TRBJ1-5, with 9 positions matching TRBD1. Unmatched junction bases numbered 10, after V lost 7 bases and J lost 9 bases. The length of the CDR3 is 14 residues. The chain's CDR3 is CASNKQGARRPQHF. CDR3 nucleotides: TGTGCCAGCAATAAACAGGGGGCTAGACGGCCCCAGCATTTT.

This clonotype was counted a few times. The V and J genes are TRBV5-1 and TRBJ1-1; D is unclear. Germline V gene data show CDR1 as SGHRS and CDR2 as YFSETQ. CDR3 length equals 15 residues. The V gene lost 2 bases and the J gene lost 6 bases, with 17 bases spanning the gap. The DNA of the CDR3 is TGCGCCAGCAGCTTTGGACCGGTCGCCTCTTCTGAAGCTTTCTTT. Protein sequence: CASSFGPVASSEAFF. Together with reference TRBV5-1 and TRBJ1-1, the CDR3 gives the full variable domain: KAGVTQTPRYLIKTRGQQVTLSCSPISGHRSVSWYQQTPGQGLQFLFEYFSETQRNKGNFPGRFSGRQFSNSRSEMNVSTLELGDSALYLCASSFGPVASSEAFFGQGTRLTVV.

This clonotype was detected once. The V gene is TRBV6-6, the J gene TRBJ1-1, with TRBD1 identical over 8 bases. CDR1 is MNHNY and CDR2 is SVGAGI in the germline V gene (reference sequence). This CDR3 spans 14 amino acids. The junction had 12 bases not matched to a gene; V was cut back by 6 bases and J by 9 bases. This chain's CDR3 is CASRTGGEGIKAFF. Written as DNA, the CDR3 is TGTGCCAGCAGAACAGGGGGAGAAGGAATAAAAGCTTTCTTT.

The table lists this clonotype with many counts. The CDR3 nucleotides read TGTGCCAGCAGCCAAGATCGGGGACAGGCGTTCTATGGCTACACCTTC. This gives the protein CASSQDRGQAFYGYTF. This chain connects TRBV3-1 to TRBJ1-2; 8 bases line up with TRBD1. The CDR3 has 16 amino acids. The V and J ends lost 0 bases and 4 bases, in that order; junction bases with no gene match: 7. Germline CDR1 is LGHDT and CDR2 is YNNKEL (reference sequence).